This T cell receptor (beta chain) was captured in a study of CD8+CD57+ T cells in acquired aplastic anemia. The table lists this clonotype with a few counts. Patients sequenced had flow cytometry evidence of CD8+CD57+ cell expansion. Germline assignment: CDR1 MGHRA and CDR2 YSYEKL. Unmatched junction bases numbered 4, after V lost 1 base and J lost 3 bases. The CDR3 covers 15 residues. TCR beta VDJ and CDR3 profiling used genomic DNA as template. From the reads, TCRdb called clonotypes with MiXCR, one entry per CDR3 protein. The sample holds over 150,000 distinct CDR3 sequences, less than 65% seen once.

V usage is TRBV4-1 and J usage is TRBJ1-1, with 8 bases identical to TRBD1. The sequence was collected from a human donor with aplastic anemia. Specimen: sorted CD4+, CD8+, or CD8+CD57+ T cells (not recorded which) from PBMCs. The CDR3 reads CASSQAGQGYTEAFF. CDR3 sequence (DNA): TGCGCCAGCAGCCAAGCCGGACAGGGATACACTGAAGCTTTCTTT.